This TCR beta chain came from a study of T cells after yellow fever vaccination. TCRdb redid the calling of the 5' RACE reads with MiXCR, one entry per CDR3 protein. This table has tens of thousands of distinct CDR3 sequences, 5.7% appearing once. This clonotype came up many times. The CDR3 contains 13 residues. Trimming took off 4 bases at V and 2 bases at J, with 8 bases between the two ends. Sequencing used PBMCs, either bulk or a sorted T-cell subset (CD4+, CD8+, memory, or dextramer-sorted; not recorded which), obtained on the day of the yellow fever booster vaccination. The chain carries TRBV12-3 or TRBV12-4 and TRBJ1-2, with D unclear. The TCR comes from a man younger than 35 who received the YFV17D yellow fever vaccine. The CDR3 here is CASSSSENYGYTF. In DNA form, the CDR3 reads TGTGCCAGCAGTTCGTCAGAGAACTATGGCTACACCTTC.